This TCR beta chain was sequenced during a study of neurological immune-mediated disorders. The CDR3 has 13 amino acids. CDR1 is LNHNV and CDR2 is YYDKDF in the germline V gene (reference sequence). V was pared by 4 bases and J by 0 bases, with 7 bases between. This sample's time point: longitudinal time-point 2. The unsorted libraries were produced from 2 million PBMCs held at -80 C. There are many counts of this clonotype. As yet, its antigen is unknown. cDNA synthesis was performed by 5'RACE with 10-nucleotide random UMIs. TCRdb recomputed calls from the 5' RACE reads with MiXCR, one row per CDR3 protein. The sample comprises 70,000 to 95,000 distinct CDR3 sequences, about 13% of which are singletons, and roughly 5% rests with the top ten. The study's findings and limits: The study found no CDR3 amino acid sequences shared by expanded clones across subjects, suggesting private repertoires in all groups. TCR clonal expansion peaked in HTLV-1-associated myelopathy patients and was lowest in multiple sclerosis patients.

This chain uses TRBV15 with TRBJ2-7; D is unclear. Sequencing was performed on PBMCs. This receptor was identified in a female donor with HTLV-1-associated myelopathy (HAM/TSP). The CDR3 bases are TGTGCCACCAGCAACTACGACTCCTACGAGCAGTACTTC. It yields the protein CATSNYDSYEQYF.